These 13 T cell receptor beta chains came from one sample sequenced in a study of cytomegalovirus exposure and HLA in healthy donors. The PCR ran on 60 Vbeta and 13 Jbeta primers. Assay: immunoSEQ multiplex PCR; the TCRdb copy retains only in-frame clones and omits some. The table has about 86,000 clones, around 79% seen once. Material for sequencing was PBMCs. The receptors were sampled from a woman between 40 and 55 years old in good health and CMV-seropositive.

This clone was observed a few times. The J gene is TRBJ2-7, the V gene TRBV6-1; 8 bases are a match to TRBD1. Trimming removed 10 bases from V and 1 base from J; junction bases left unmatched: 6. Per the germline V gene, CDR1 is MNHNS and CDR2 is SASEGT. CDR3 length: 13 amino acids. This CDR3 is CATWDRTSYEQYF. The CDR3 nucleotides read TGTGCCACCTGGGACAGGACTTCCTACGAGCAGTACTTC.

The genes are TRBV5-1 and TRBJ2-1, with 11 bases aligning to TRBD1. Germline V gene data show CDR1 as SGHRS and CDR2 as YFSETQ. The CDR3 covers 13 residues. J was trimmed by 9 bases and V by 4 bases; bases with no gene match: 3. CDR3 DNA: TGCGCCAGCAGCCTGGGACAGGGGGGTGAGCAGTTCTTC. This codes for CASSLGQGGEQFF.

This clone was found a few times. V usage is TRBV4-2 and J usage is TRBJ1-3, with TRBD1 identical over 7 bases. After removal of 2 bases from V and 7 bases from J, the junction contained 11 bases not matched to a gene. Per the germline V gene, CDR1 is LGHNA and CDR2 is YNFKEQ. The CDR3 spans 16 residues. CDR3 in amino acids: CASSQPTGALGNTIYF. The CDR3 nucleotides read TGTGCCAGCAGCCAACCTACAGGGGCCCTTGGGAACACCATATATTTT.

This clone was observed a handful of times. This chain connects TRBV2 to TRBJ2-1, with TRBD2 matching 7 bases. Germline loops: CDR1 SNHLY, CDR2 FYNNEI. The CDR3 has 14 residues. The trim removed 6 bases at V and 5 bases at J, leaving 7 bases unmatched. The CDR3 here is CASRAGTNDNEQFF. CDR3 in DNA: TGTGCCAGCAGAGCCGGGACTAACGACAATGAGCAGTTCTTC.

The J gene is TRBJ2-7, the V gene TRBV30, with a weak D call TRBD2 (7 bases). The CDR3 is made up of 13 amino acids. Germline V gene data show CDR1 as GTSNPN and CDR2 as SVGIG (reference sequence). The germline V and J ends were trimmed by 5 bases and 3 bases, with 14 bases remaining between them. CDR3 amino acids: CAWEAGHLYEQYF. CDR3 nucleotides: TGTGCCTGGGAAGCGGGACACCTCTACGAGCAGTACTTC.

The chain joins TRBV9 to TRBJ1-1, with 7 bases fitting TRBD1. Germline trimming cut 4 bases from V and 1 base from J; bases unmatched to any gene: 10. This CDR3 is built from 16 residues. The germline gives CDR1 SGDLS, CDR2 YYNGEE. CDR3: CASSLLPGTENTEAFF. CDR3 nucleotide sequence: TGTGCCAGCAGCCTCCTTCCAGGGACAGAGAACACTGAAGCTTTCTTT.

The V and J genes are TRBV18 and TRBJ1-1; D perhaps matches TRBD1 (5 bases). Germline CDR1 reads KGHSH; CDR2 reads LQKENI. The CDR3 has 14 residues. Deletions cut 6 bases from V and 1 base from J, with 12 bases between. Written as DNA, the CDR3 is TGTGCCAGCTCCTCTTCGACAGCGAACACTGAAGCTTTCTTT. As protein: CASSSSTANTEAFF.

V usage is TRBV6-1 and J usage is TRBJ2-7; weak D call: TRBD1 (6 bases). The germline V gene has CDR1 MNHNS and CDR2 SASEGT. V was pared by 6 bases and J by 1 base, with 13 bases between. The CDR3 has 14 residues. CDR3 residues: CASSSQGISYEQYF. In nucleotides, the CDR3 is TGTGCCAGCAGCTCCCAGGGGATATCCTACGAGCAGTACTTC.

The chain links TRBV7-2 to TRBJ2-3; D might be TRBD1 (6 bases). CDR1 is SGHTA and CDR2 is FQGNSA in the germline V gene. The CDR3 length is 15 residues. V dropped 6 bases and J dropped 0 bases, with 13 bases sitting between them. The CDR3 nucleotides read TGTGCCAGCAGTCGACAGGTTTCTAGCACAGATACGCAGTATTTT. Its translation is CASSRQVSSTDTQYF. The full variable domain, in which reference TRBV7-2 and TRBJ2-3 provide the parts outside the CDR3, is GAGVSQSPSNKVTEKGKDVELRCDPISGHTALYWYRQSLGQGLEFLIYFQGNSAPDKSGLPSDRFSAERTGGSVSTLTIQRTQQEDSAVYLCASSRQVSSTDTQYFGPGTRLTVL.

This clone was detected only once. The V and J genes are TRBV7-6 and TRBJ1-1; unclear D gene. The V end lost 1 base, the J end lost 7 bases, and 10 bases lay between the germline ends. Germline V CDR1 and CDR2: SGHVS, FNYEAQ. The CDR3 is made up of 13 amino acids. The CDR3 region has the DNA TGTGCCAGCAGCTTAGGTCAGCGGAATGAAGCTTTCTTT. It specifies CASSLGQRNEAFF. Drawing the rest from reference TRBV7-6 and TRBJ1-1, the complete variable domain is GAGVSQSPRYKVTKRGQDVALRCDPISGHVSLYWYRQALGQGPEFLTYFNYEAQQDKSGLPNDRFSAERPEGSISTLTIQRTEQRDSAMYRCASSLGQRNEAFFGQGTRLTVV.

The chain carries TRBV9 and TRBJ2-7; 7 positions agree with TRBD1. The V and J ends lost 2 bases and 5 bases, in that order; junction bases with no gene match: 7. This CDR3 is 14 amino acids long. The germline gives CDR1 SGDLS, CDR2 YYNGEE. The chain's CDR3 is CASSVGDRVHEQYF. The DNA of the CDR3 is TGTGCCAGCAGCGTGGGCGACAGGGTACACGAGCAGTACTTC.

V usage is TRBV4-3 and J usage is TRBJ2-1; 14 nucleotides agree with TRBD2. This CDR3 has 17 residues. CDR1 is LGHNA, CDR2 YSLEER, per germline. V was pared by 2 bases and J by 7 bases, with 7 bases of the junction left unmatched. In nucleotides, the CDR3 is TGCGCCAGCAGCCAACTCGGACTAGCGGGAGGAGAAAATGAGCAGTTCTTC. Translating it yields CASSQLGLAGGENEQFF.

A few counts support this clone. The V and J genes are TRBV25-1 and TRBJ1-1, with D maybe TRBD1 (5 bases). The germline gives CDR1 MGHDK, CDR2 SYGVNS. Trimming left V 4 bases short and J 8 bases short, with 11 bases between. CDR3 length equals 12 residues. As DNA, the CDR3 is TGTGCCAGCAGTGTGCGGGGGTCGGAAGCTTTCTTT. Its protein is CASSVRGSEAFF.